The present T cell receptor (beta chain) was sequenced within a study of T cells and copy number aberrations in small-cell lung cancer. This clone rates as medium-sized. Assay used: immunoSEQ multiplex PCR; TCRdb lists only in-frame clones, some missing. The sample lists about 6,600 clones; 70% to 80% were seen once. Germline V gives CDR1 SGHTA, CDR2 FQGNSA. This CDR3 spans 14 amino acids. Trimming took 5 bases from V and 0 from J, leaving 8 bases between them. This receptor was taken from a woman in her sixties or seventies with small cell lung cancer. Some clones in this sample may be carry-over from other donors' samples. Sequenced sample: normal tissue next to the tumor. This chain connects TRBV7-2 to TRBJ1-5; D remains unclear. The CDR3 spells CASSKELSNQPQHF. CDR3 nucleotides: TGTGCCAGCAGCAAAGAACTTAGCAATCAGCCCCAGCATTTT.